This record looks at one T cell receptor (beta chain) sequence and its context. Its target is not known. The sample comes from a study of T cells after yellow fever vaccination. Study results and limitations: Weaker, the secondary response had a peak occurring faster, on day 5 versus 15. Although most clonotypes did not, a small share appeared in both CD4 and CD8 compartments.

Germline-derived CDR1 and CDR2 are WSHSY and SAAADI. Trimming took 3 bases from V and 7 from J; bases not matched to a gene: 9. There are 15 residues in the CDR3. TCRdb called the 5' RACE reads again in MiXCR, with one record for every CDR3 protein. This table holds about 260,000 distinct CDR3 sequences, 10% to 15% found once. The sequence was collected from a man between 25 and 39 years old who received the YFV17D yellow fever vaccine. The starting material was CD4+ T cells sorted from PBMCs, obtained 45 days after the yellow fever booster vaccination. The V gene is TRBV10-2, the J gene TRBJ2-5; 9 bases are shared with TRBD2. CDR3 in DNA: TGCGCCAGCAGTGAACTGGGGCGGGAGGGGAGGACCCAGTACTTC. Protein sequence: CASSELGREGRTQYF.